One and the same sample provided the 29 T cell receptor beta chains below, sequenced in a study of tissue T cells after allogeneic stem cell transplantation (dated by TCRdb to 2021 to 2024). The time point label on this specimen signifies: human tissue collected at research (rapid) autopsy. Library preparation used the immunoSEQ multiplex PCR assay. Not all clones reach the TCRdb copy of this immuneACCESS table, which keeps in-frame sequences only. Checked studies attribute under half of the gap to unresolved V genes and leave the rest unexplained. Here the sample has about 960 clones; 60% to 80% occur a single time. The ten biggest clones cover around 17% of the sample. The sequencing used esophageal tissue, collected at autopsy. Receptors originate from a female patient aged 35 to 75 with steroid-refractory graft-versus-host disease after an allogeneic stem cell transplant. After transplantation, some T cells may belong to the graft donor instead of the recipient.

This clone was found once. The J gene is TRBJ2-1, the V gene TRBV28; perhaps TRBD2 as D (6 bases). The CDR3 is made up of 14 amino acids. Germline lookup yields CDR1 MDHEN and CDR2 SYDVKM. The ends were cut back, 6 bases at V and 0 bases at J, with 9 bases in the middle. The CDR3 nucleotides read TGTGCCAGCAGCCGGGACTTCTCCTACAATGAGCAGTTCTTC. Protein sequence: CASSRDFSYNEQFF.

The rearrangement uses TRBV28 and TRBJ2-1, with D tentatively TRBD2 (6 bases). This CDR3 comprises 15 residues. V lost 3 bases and J 4 bases, leaving 13 bases between the germline ends. The germline V gene has CDR1 MDHEN and CDR2 SYDVKM. Written as DNA, the CDR3 is TGTGCCAGCAGTTTGGGAGGCGGAACTTACAATGAGCAGTTCTTC. Translated, it gives CASSLGGGTYNEQFF.

The chain employs TRBV4-1 and TRBJ2-4; D is ambiguous. The V and J ends lost 4 bases and 0 bases respectively, with 16 bases between them. CDR1 and CDR2 from the germline V gene are MGHRA and YSYEKL. This CDR3 has 17 amino acids. The CDR3 coding sequence is TGCGCCAGCAGCCCCTGGACGGATCTACTAGCCAAAAACATTCAGTACTTC. As protein: CASSPWTDLLAKNIQYF.

This clone was observed a few times. The V call is TRBV19, the J call TRBJ2-2, with 7 bases fitting TRBD1. The CDR3 has 17 amino acids. V lost 4 bases and J lost 5; bases outside the gene matches: 13. Germline assignment: CDR1 LNHDA and CDR2 SQIVND (reference sequence). The CDR3 bases are TGTGCCAGTAGTACGCGGTGGAGACAGGGTGGTACCGGGGAGCTGTTTTTT. It specifies CASSTRWRQGGTGELFF.

The V call is TRBV9, the J call TRBJ2-1, with D uncertain. The CDR3 loop spans 14 amino acids. Germline V gene data show CDR1 as SGDLS and CDR2 as YYNGEE. The V gene lost 0 bases and the J gene lost 3 bases, with 7 bases spanning the gap. CDR3 DNA sequence: TGTGCCAGCAGCGTAGAACACTTCTACAATGAGCAGTTCTTC. The encoded protein is CASSVEHFYNEQFF.

In its sample, this clone was seen once. This sequence joins TRBV6-1 and TRBJ1-5; D possibly corresponds to TRBD1 (5 bases). The germline V gene encodes CDR1 MNHNS and CDR2 SASEGT. This CDR3 is built from 16 residues. V gave up 4 bases and J gave up 2 bases, with 15 bases separating them. DNA of the CDR3: TGTGCCAGCAGTGCACTACCGGGGGTGGGCAATCAGCCCCAGCATTTT. This gives the protein CASSALPGVGNQPQHF.

This clone was observed once. This chain uses TRBV28 with TRBJ2-7, with a weak D call TRBD1 (5 bases). This CDR3 region has 15 residues. Between the trimmed V and J ends, which lost 0 bases and 1 base, there was a span of 10 bases. Germline V gene lookup returns CDR1 MDHEN and CDR2 SYDVKM. In DNA, the CDR3 is TGTGCCAGCAGTTTATGGGCAGGGCCTTCCTACGAGCAGTACTTC. As protein: CASSLWAGPSYEQYF.

There are a few counts of this clone. This rearrangement joins TRBV28 to TRBJ1-4; D unresolved. The V gene lost 3 bases and the J gene lost 7 bases, with 6 bases spanning the gap. The CDR3 is 12 residues long. Germline V gene data show CDR1 as MDHEN and CDR2 as SYDVKM. In DNA form, the CDR3 reads TGTGCCAGCAGTTTCGTAGGTGAAAAACTGTTTTTT. Protein: CASSFVGEKLFF.

In this sample, this clone turned up a few times. This likely comes from a read error, as the CDR3 has no conserved phenylalanine or tryptophan at its end. No DNA is shown, since the ends of the CDR3 on it are uncertain; the CDR3 is the one TCRdb lists. V is TRBV28 and J is TRBJ2-7; the table's D call TRBD2 went unverified against the DNA. Looked up from germline, CDR1 is MDHEN and CDR2 is SYDVKM. The CDR3 has 14 amino acids, counting both end residues. This chain's CDR3 is CASSLCKAGPVGLR.

This chain joins TRBV4-1 and TRBJ1-4; D possibly corresponds to TRBD1 (5 bases). Trimming removed 1 base from V and 3 bases from J, with 9 bases in between. CDR1 is MGHRA and CDR2 is YSYEKL in the germline V gene. The CDR3 contains 15 residues. CDR3 DNA: TGCGCCAGCAGCCAAGTAACAGGACCTAATGAAAAACTGTTTTTT. It yields the protein CASSQVTGPNEKLFF.

This clone was seen a single time. V gene TRBV3-1 (or the pseudogene TRBV3-2) combines with J gene TRBJ1-6, with D perhaps matching TRBD1 (6 bases). The CDR3 runs to 15 residues. CDR1 and CDR2 (germline): LGHDT, YNNKEL (reference sequence). The germline V and J ends were trimmed by 4 bases and 3 bases, with 10 bases remaining between them. The CDR3 nucleotides are TGTGCCAGCAGCCGAGGGGGGATCTATAATTCACCCCTCCACTTT. It yields the protein CASSRGGIYNSPLHF.

The CDR3 loop reads CASSLLQGARGVTEAFF. Written as DNA, the CDR3 is TGCGCCAGCAGCTTGTTACAGGGGGCGCGAGGGGTGACTGAAGCTTTCTTT. The genes are TRBV5-1 and TRBJ1-1; 9 bases fit TRBD1. The CDR3 is 17 amino acids. V was clipped by 1 base and J by 5 bases; unmatched bases: 12. Germline V gives CDR1 SGHRS, CDR2 YFSETQ.

The rearrangement links TRBV19 to TRBJ2-1, with D perhaps TRBD1 (5 bases). Germline-derived CDR1 and CDR2 are LNHDA and SQIVND (reference sequence). Between the trimmed V and J ends, which lost 3 bases and 9 bases, there was a span of 15 bases. This CDR3 region has 14 residues. The DNA for the CDR3 is TGTGCCAGTAGTATCCCCCGGCAGGGTTCTGAGCAGTTCTTC. Its protein is CASSIPRQGSEQFF.

The J gene is TRBJ2-3, the V gene TRBV24-1; D tentatively reads TRBD1 or TRBD2 (5 bases each). Germline CDR1 and CDR2: KGHDR and SFDVKD. V dropped 2 bases and J dropped 6 bases, with 11 bases sitting between them. CDR3 length: 14 residues. The CDR3: CATSDWDGLDTQYF. CDR3 coding DNA: TGTGCCACCAGTGATTGGGACGGGCTGGATACGCAGTATTTT.

The chain combines TRBV7-9 with TRBJ1-2; TRBD1 agrees at 7 bases. CDR1 SEHNR and CDR2 FQNEAQ come from the germline V gene (reference sequence). The CDR3 spans 15 residues. The trim removed 2 bases at V and 3 bases at J, leaving 6 bases unmatched. DNA for the CDR3: TGTGCCAGCAGCTTAACCTTAGGACAGGACTATGGCTACACCTTC. Its protein product is CASSLTLGQDYGYTF.

The rearrangement joins TRBV27 to TRBJ2-5; D might be TRBD2 (5 bases). The germline V gene has CDR1 MNHEY and CDR2 SMNVEV (reference sequence). The ends were cut back, 5 bases at V and 0 bases at J, with 13 bases in the middle. The CDR3 covers 15 residues. The DNA of the CDR3 is TGTGCCAGCAGTGTCGGGGTGGCTAACCAAGAGACCCAGTACTTC. As protein: CASSVGVANQETQYF.

The table lists this clone with a count of one. The chain employs TRBV6-2 or TRBV6-3 and TRBJ2-5; 11 bases match TRBD2. In germline, CDR1 is MNHEY, CDR2 SVGEGT. The V segment lost 5 bases and the J segment 1 base; nucleotides outside the gene matches: 6. This CDR3 spans 16 amino acids. The CDR3 reads CASSGTSGIFQETQYF. The CDR3 DNA reads as TGTGCCAGCAGTGGGACTAGCGGTATTTTCCAAGAGACCCAGTACTTC.

The genes are TRBV28 and TRBJ2-7; either TRBD1 or TRBD2 may supply D (5 bases each). CDR3 size: 13 residues. Germline V CDR1 and CDR2: MDHEN, SYDVKM. V lost 10 bases to trimming and J lost 5 bases, with 18 bases between them. Here the CDR3 reads CAISPPGRHEQYF. In DNA, the CDR3 is TGTGCCATATCCCCCCCGGGACGCCACGAGCAGTACTTC.

The chain uses TRBV6-1 and TRBJ2-7, with 7 bases matching TRBD1. This CDR3 is built from 15 residues. The ends lost 1 base at V and 0 bases at J; junction bases unmatched: 3. Per the germline V gene, CDR1 is MNHNS and CDR2 is SASEGT. CDR3 coding DNA: TGTGCCAGCAGTGAAGTCGGGGACAGCTCCTACGAGCAGTACTTC. This codes for CASSEVGDSSYEQYF.

The chain joins TRBV7-9 to TRBJ2-4, with no clear D. Between the trimmed V and J ends, which lost 0 bases and 1 base, there was a span of 7 bases. Germline V lookup: CDR1 SEHNR, CDR2 FQNEAQ (reference sequence). CDR3 length equals 15 residues. This chain's CDR3 is CASSLASVAKNIQYF. The CDR3 DNA reads TGTGCCAGCAGCTTAGCTAGTGTGGCCAAAAACATTCAGTACTTC.

The rearrangement uses TRBV28 and TRBJ2-6; D uncertain. The CDR3 runs 12 residues. Germline V gene sequence: CDR1 MDHEN, CDR2 SYDVKM. V was trimmed by 7 bases and J by 4 bases, leaving 5 bases between them. CDR3 nucleotides: TGTGCCAGCAAAGGGGGGGCCAACGTCCTGACTTTC. It codes for CASKGGANVLTF.

The V gene is TRBV10-1, the J gene TRBJ2-3; TRBD1 might be the D (6 bases). V was trimmed by 7 bases and J by 2 bases, leaving 13 bases between them. Looked up from germline, CDR1 is WNHNN and CDR2 is SYGVQD (reference sequence). This CDR3 spans 14 amino acids. This CDR3 reads CASTRQDSTDTQYF. The CDR3 DNA follows: TGCGCCAGCACCAGACAGGATTCCACAGATACGCAGTATTTT.

The chain joins TRBV6-5 to TRBJ1-5; unclear D gene. Germline V gives CDR1 MNHEY, CDR2 SVGAGI. V lost 7 bases to trimming and J lost 0 bases, with 10 bases between them. CDR3 size: 14 residues. The CDR3 DNA reads TGTGCCAGCAATTTAATGAGTAGCAATCAGCCCCAGCATTTT. It specifies CASNLMSSNQPQHF.

The chain links TRBV10-2 to TRBJ2-7; perhaps TRBD1 as D (6 bases). Deletions cut 6 bases from V and 5 bases from J, with 14 bases between. This CDR3 is built from 13 residues. CDR1 WSHSY and CDR2 SAAADI come from the germline V gene. The CDR3 spells CASSLGHLDEQYF. For the CDR3, the DNA is TGCGCCAGCAGCCTGGGACACCTGGACGAGCAGTACTTC.

The chain joins TRBV6-5 to TRBJ2-7, with TRBD1 as a possible D gene (6 bases). Trimming removed 5 bases at V and 0 bases at J, with 14 bases between. This CDR3 comprises 15 residues. Germline CDR1 and CDR2: MNHEY and SVGAGI. CDR3 in amino acids: CASSTQGPPSYEQYF. For the CDR3, the DNA is TGTGCCAGCAGTACCCAGGGGCCCCCCTCCTACGAGCAGTACTTC.

This rearrangement joins TRBV7-9 to TRBJ2-3; 15 bases are a match to TRBD2. Looked up from germline, CDR1 is SEHNR and CDR2 is FQNEAQ (reference sequence). Losses at the gene ends were 4 bases for V and 2 bases for J; bases not matched to a gene: 10. The CDR3 sequence is 19 residues long. This CDR3 is CASSYPGTSGGTFTDTQYF. CDR3 sequence (DNA): TGTGCCAGCAGCTACCCCGGGACTAGCGGGGGGACATTCACAGATACGCAGTATTTT.

The chain employs TRBV7-9 and TRBJ2-1; D remains unclear. Trimming pared 2 bases from V and 5 bases from J, leaving 7 bases between. Germline V gives CDR1 SEHNR, CDR2 FQNEAQ (reference sequence). This CDR3 is 13 amino acids long. The DNA of the CDR3 is TGTGCCAGCAGCTTAATCCAGAACAATGAGCAGTTCTTC. As protein: CASSLIQNNEQFF.

The V call is TRBV6-5, the J call TRBJ2-7; 11 bases are shared with TRBD1. The trim removed 10 bases at V and 6 bases at J, leaving 8 bases unmatched. The CDR3 extends over 13 amino acids. Germline V lookup: CDR1 MNHEY, CDR2 SVGAGI. The CDR3 DNA sequence: TGTGCCACCCGGGCCGGGACAGGGGGCGAGCAGTACTTC. Translating gives CATRAGTGGEQYF.

The chain is built from TRBV30 and TRBJ1-4; D gene ambiguous. The germline V gene has CDR1 GTSNPN and CDR2 SVGIG (reference sequence). The CDR3 extends over 13 amino acids. The V end was cut by 1 base, the J end by 6 bases, with 9 bases between. CDR3 loop: CAWSEGAYEKLFF. CDR3 coding DNA: TGTGCCTGGAGTGAGGGAGCTTATGAAAAACTGTTTTTT.